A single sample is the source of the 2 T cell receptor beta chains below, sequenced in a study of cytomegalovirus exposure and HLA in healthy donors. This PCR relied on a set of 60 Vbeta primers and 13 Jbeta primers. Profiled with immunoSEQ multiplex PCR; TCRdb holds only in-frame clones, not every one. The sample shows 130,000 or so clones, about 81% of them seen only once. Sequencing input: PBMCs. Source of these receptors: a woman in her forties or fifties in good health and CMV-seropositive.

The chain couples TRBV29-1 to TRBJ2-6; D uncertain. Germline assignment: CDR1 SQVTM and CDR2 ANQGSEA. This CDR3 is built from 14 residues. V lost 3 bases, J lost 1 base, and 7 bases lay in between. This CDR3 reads CSVDAESGANVLTF. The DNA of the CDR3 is TGCAGCGTTGACGCAGAATCTGGGGCCAACGTCCTGACTTTC.

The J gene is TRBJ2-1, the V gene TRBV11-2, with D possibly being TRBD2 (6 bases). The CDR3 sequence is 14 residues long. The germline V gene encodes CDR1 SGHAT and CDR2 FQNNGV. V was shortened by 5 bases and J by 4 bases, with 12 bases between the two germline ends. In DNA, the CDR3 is TGTGCCAGCAGCGCCCGGGGACTGTACAATGAGCAGTTCTTC. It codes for CASSARGLYNEQFF.